This is a list of T cell receptor beta chains from one sample in a study of T cell responses to AZD1222 COVID-19 vaccine. Using immunoSEQ multiplex PCR, the repertoire was profiled, and TCRdb retains in-frame clones only, with some absent. The sample yields around 100,000 clones, more than 65% seen once. This specimen was peripheral blood, taken on day 0 of AZD1222 vaccination. These TCRs come from an adult in good health. Each CDR3 is given with its conserved first and last residue. The order of the fields is D gene, V gene, J gene, clone size, CDR3 protein, CDR3 DNA. The D gene is left open where the match is weak. Some rows have no size entry. The others give once, few or many, or a class for an expanded clone.

D gene: -
V gene: TRBV28
J gene: TRBJ1-2
clone size: -
CDR3 protein: CASSFEKGRVYGYTF
CDR3 DNA: TGTGCCAGCAGTTTCGAAAAGGGCAGGGTCTATGGCTACACCTTC

D gene: -
V gene: TRBV19
J gene: TRBJ2-7
clone size: -
CDR3 protein: CASSIALRAGTYEQYF
CDR3 DNA: TGTGCCAGTAGTATAGCCCTACGGGCGGGTACCTACGAGCAGTACTTC

D gene: -
V gene: TRBV11-2
J gene: TRBJ1-1
clone size: -
CDR3 protein: CASSLYGNTEAFF
CDR3 DNA: TGTGCCAGCAGCCTCTATGGTAACACTGAAGCTTTCTTT

D gene: -
V gene: TRBV7-2
J gene: TRBJ2-7
clone size: -
CDR3 protein: CASSYSGTEQYF
CDR3 DNA: TGTGCCAGCAGCTATAGCGGAACCGAGCAGTACTTC

D gene: -
V gene: TRBV5-1
J gene: TRBJ1-2
clone size: once
CDR3 protein: CASSLERAYGYTF
CDR3 DNA: TGCGCCAGCAGCTTGGAAAGGGCTTATGGCTACACCTTC

D gene: TRBD1
V gene: TRBV5-1
J gene: TRBJ2-1
clone size: -
CDR3 protein: CASSRTGGAFNEQFF
CDR3 DNA: TGCGCCAGCAGCAGGACAGGGGGCGCTTTTAATGAGCAGTTCTTC

D gene: -
V gene: TRBV19
J gene: TRBJ2-1
clone size: -
CDR3 protein: CASSIGDPGRGNEQFF
CDR3 DNA: TGTGCCAGTAGTATCGGGGACCCAGGAAGGGGGAATGAGCAGTTCTTC

D gene: TRBD1
V gene: TRBV7-8
J gene: TRBJ1-2
clone size: few
CDR3 protein: CASSYLQGYSGYTF
CDR3 DNA: TGTGCCAGCAGCTACTTACAGGGGTATAGCGGCTACACCTTC

D gene: TRBD2
V gene: TRBV19
J gene: TRBJ2-5
clone size: -
CDR3 protein: CASRRLAGAQETQYF
CDR3 DNA: TGTGCCAGTCGGCGTCTAGCGGGAGCCCAAGAGACCCAGTACTTC

D gene: TRBD1
V gene: TRBV28
J gene: TRBJ1-2
clone size: -
CDR3 protein: CASSLNQGANLKFGYTF
CDR3 DNA: TGTGCCAGCAGTTTAAATCAGGGGGCGAACCTAAAATTCGGCTACACCTTC

D gene: -
V gene: TRBV2
J gene: TRBJ1-4
clone size: once
CDR3 protein: CASRVGPNEKLFF
CDR3 DNA: TGTGCCAGCAGGGTCGGGCCGAATGAAAAACTGTTTTTT

D gene: TRBD1
V gene: TRBV19
J gene: TRBJ2-2
clone size: -
CDR3 protein: CASSMGQGAEAGELFF
CDR3 DNA: TGTGCCAGTAGTATGGGACAGGGGGCTGAGGCCGGGGAGCTGTTTTTT

D gene: TRBD1
V gene: TRBV27
J gene: TRBJ1-2
clone size: -
CDR3 protein: CASTHPTGQDNYGYTF
CDR3 DNA: TGTGCCAGCACCCACCCCACGGGACAGGATAACTATGGCTACACCTTC

D gene: TRBD1
V gene: TRBV6-6
J gene: TRBJ1-5
clone size: -
CDR3 protein: CASSTGVERPQHF
CDR3 DNA: TGTGCCAGCAGTACAGGGGTTGAGCGGCCCCAGCATTTT

D gene: -
V gene: TRBV6-5
J gene: TRBJ2-7
clone size: -
CDR3 protein: CASRPPGVRSYEQYF
CDR3 DNA: TGTGCCAGCAGACCACCGGGGGTTAGGTCCTACGAGCAGTACTTC

D gene: -
V gene: TRBV11-1
J gene: TRBJ2-2
clone size: -
CDR3 protein: CASSLEQLNTGELFF
CDR3 DNA: TGTGCCAGCAGCTTAGAACAACTCAACACCGGGGAGCTGTTTTTT

D gene: -
V gene: TRBV4-1
J gene: TRBJ2-6
clone size: -
CDR3 protein: CASSQGGSGANVLTF
CDR3 DNA: TGCGCCAGCAGCCAAGGCGGTTCTGGGGCCAACGTCCTGACTTTC

D gene: -
V gene: TRBV7-6
J gene: TRBJ2-7
clone size: -
CDR3 protein: CASSLVAGPNYEQYF
CDR3 DNA: TGTGCCAGCAGCTTAGTCGCAGGACCAAACTACGAGCAGTACTTC

D gene: TRBD1
V gene: TRBV5-1
J gene: TRBJ1-4
clone size: -
CDR3 protein: CASSQQGGEKLFF
CDR3 DNA: TGCGCCAGCAGCCAACAGGGGGGTGAAAAACTGTTTTTT

D gene: -
V gene: TRBV7-2
J gene: TRBJ2-2
clone size: -
CDR3 protein: CASSPYSSPRGTGELFF
CDR3 DNA: TGTGCCAGCAGTCCCTACAGTTCTCCGAGGGGGACCGGGGAGCTGTTTTTT

D gene: TRBD1
V gene: TRBV6-5
J gene: TRBJ1-1
clone size: -
CDR3 protein: CASSLGQGGTEAFF
CDR3 DNA: TGTGCCAGCAGTTTAGGACAGGGAGGGACTGAAGCTTTCTTT

D gene: TRBD2
V gene: TRBV7-2
J gene: TRBJ2-1
clone size: -
CDR3 protein: CASSLVAGGPSYNEQFF
CDR3 DNA: TGTGCCAGCAGCTTAGTAGCGGGAGGCCCTTCCTACAATGAGCAGTTCTTC

D gene: -
V gene: TRBV18
J gene: TRBJ1-4
clone size: -
CDR3 protein: CASSSTGQKALGEKLFF
CDR3 DNA: TGTGCCAGCTCATCAACTGGACAGAAGGCGTTAGGGGAAAAACTGTTTTTT

D gene: -
V gene: TRBV2
J gene: TRBJ1-5
clone size: -
CDR3 protein: CASSEFQGGYSNQPQHF
CDR3 DNA: TGTGCCAGCAGTGAATTTCAGGGAGGGTATAGCAATCAGCCCCAGCATTTT

D gene: -
V gene: TRBV7-8
J gene: TRBJ1-1
clone size: -
CDR3 protein: CASSPGSGVRTTEAFF
CDR3 DNA: TGTGCCAGCAGCCCAGGATCAGGGGTGAGGACCACTGAAGCTTTCTTT

D gene: -
V gene: TRBV7-2
J gene: TRBJ2-7
clone size: -
CDR3 protein: CASSSEPGRVYEQYF
CDR3 DNA: TGTGCCAGCAGCTCCGAACCTGGGCGCGTCTACGAGCAGTACTTC

D gene: -
V gene: TRBV4-1
J gene: TRBJ2-7
clone size: -
CDR3 protein: CASSHGPGHSYEQYF
CDR3 DNA: TGCGCCAGCAGCCATGGACCGGGACATAGCTACGAGCAGTACTTC

D gene: -
V gene: TRBV19
J gene: TRBJ1-5
clone size: -
CDR3 protein: CASSIEGRINQPQHF
CDR3 DNA: TGTGCCAGTAGTATAGAGGGACGGATTAATCAGCCCCAGCATTTT

D gene: -
V gene: TRBV11-1
J gene: TRBJ2-5
clone size: -
CDR3 protein: CASSLVRSGGTQYF
CDR3 DNA: TGTGCCAGCAGCTTAGTCAGGTCAGGAGGGACCCAGTACTTC

D gene: -
V gene: TRBV27
J gene: TRBJ1-1
clone size: -
CDR3 protein: CASSPRGMNTEAFF
CDR3 DNA: TGTGCCAGCAGCCCCAGGGGCATGAACACTGAAGCTTTCTTT

D gene: -
V gene: TRBV4-1
J gene: TRBJ1-1
clone size: -
CDR3 protein: CASSQARGTEAFF
CDR3 DNA: TGCGCCAGCAGCCAAGCGAGGGGCACTGAAGCTTTCTTT

D gene: TRBD1
V gene: TRBV2
J gene: TRBJ2-2
clone size: once
CDR3 protein: CASLGQGWTGELFF
CDR3 DNA: TGTGCCAGCCTCGGACAGGGTTGGACCGGGGAGCTGTTTTTT

D gene: -
V gene: TRBV18
J gene: TRBJ1-2
clone size: once
CDR3 protein: CASSPPSQGSYGYTF
CDR3 DNA: TGTGCCAGCTCACCACCCTCCCAGGGTTCGTATGGCTACACCTTC

D gene: -
V gene: TRBV21-1
J gene: TRBJ2-3
clone size: once
CDR3 protein: CASEVPRGGDTQYF
CDR3 DNA: TGTGCCAGCGAGGTGCCCAGGGGGGGAGATACGCAGTATTTT

D gene: -
V gene: TRBV4-1
J gene: TRBJ2-7
clone size: -
CDR3 protein: CASSQGGVGAYEQYF
CDR3 DNA: TGCGCCAGCAGCCAAGGCGGGGTTGGGGCCTACGAGCAGTACTTC

D gene: -
V gene: TRBV7-6
J gene: TRBJ2-3
clone size: -
CDR3 protein: CASSSFTDTQYF
CDR3 DNA: TGTGCCAGCAGCTCCTTCACAGATACGCAGTATTTT

D gene: -
V gene: TRBV30
J gene: TRBJ1-2
clone size: -
CDR3 protein: CAWSRASERRGYTF
CDR3 DNA: TGTGCCTGGAGCCGGGCTTCCGAAAGGCGAGGCTACACCTTC

D gene: -
V gene: TRBV7-2
J gene: TRBJ2-1
clone size: -
CDR3 protein: CASSLGSYNEQFF
CDR3 DNA: TGTGCCAGCAGCTTAGGGAGCTACAATGAGCAGTTCTTC

D gene: -
V gene: TRBV7-9
J gene: TRBJ2-4
clone size: once
CDR3 protein: CASSGDSLNIQYF
CDR3 DNA: TGTGCCAGCTCGGGGGACAGCCTAAACATTCAGTACTTC

D gene: -
V gene: TRBV28
J gene: TRBJ2-4
clone size: -
CDR3 protein: CASTQSGAKNIQYF
CDR3 DNA: TGTGCCAGCACTCAATCGGGGGCCAAAAACATTCAGTACTTC

D gene: -
V gene: TRBV30
J gene: TRBJ1-3
clone size: -
CDR3 protein: CAWSAFFGPQGNTIYF
CDR3 DNA: TGTGCCTGGAGCGCGTTCTTCGGACCACAGGGAAACACCATATATTTT

D gene: TRBD1
V gene: TRBV5-1
J gene: TRBJ2-1
clone size: few
CDR3 protein: CASSQTGQDNEQFF
CDR3 DNA: TGCGCCAGCAGCCAAACGGGACAGGACAATGAGCAGTTCTTC

D gene: -
V gene: TRBV19
J gene: TRBJ1-6
clone size: -
CDR3 protein: CASSTDTGYSPLHF
CDR3 DNA: TGTGCCAGTAGTACGGACACCGGGTATTCACCCCTCCACTTT

D gene: -
V gene: TRBV30
J gene: TRBJ1-5
clone size: once
CDR3 protein: CAWSVQRGGPQHF
CDR3 DNA: TGTGCCTGGAGTGTACAGCGGGGGGGGCCCCAGCATTTT

D gene: -
V gene: TRBV6-4
J gene: TRBJ1-1
clone size: -
CDR3 protein: CASSIDGANTEAFF
CDR3 DNA: TGTGCCAGCTCGATCGACGGAGCCAACACTGAAGCTTTCTTT

D gene: -
V gene: TRBV15
J gene: TRBJ1-1
clone size: -
CDR3 protein: CATSRGIFDTEAFF
CDR3 DNA: TGTGCCACCAGCAGAGGGATCTTCGACACTGAAGCTTTCTTT

D gene: TRBD1
V gene: TRBV4-1
J gene: TRBJ2-2
clone size: -
CDR3 protein: CASSLGQANTGELFF
CDR3 DNA: TGCGCCAGCAGCCTCGGACAGGCGAACACCGGGGAGCTGTTTTTT

D gene: TRBD2
V gene: TRBV28
J gene: TRBJ2-1
clone size: -
CDR3 protein: CASSLGTSGDNEQFF
CDR3 DNA: TGTGCCAGCAGTTTAGGGACTAGCGGGGACAATGAGCAGTTCTTC

D gene: -
V gene: TRBV3-1/TRBV3-2
J gene: TRBJ2-4
clone size: -
CDR3 protein: CASSQAAKNIQYF
CDR3 DNA: TGTGCCAGCAGCCAAGCGGCCAAAAACATTCAGTACTTC

D gene: -
V gene: TRBV6-1
J gene: TRBJ2-7
clone size: -
CDR3 protein: CASSEPNEQQYF
CDR3 DNA: TGTGCCAGCAGTGAACCAAACGAGCAGCAGTACTTC

D gene: TRBD1
V gene: TRBV2
J gene: TRBJ1-5
clone size: -
CDR3 protein: CASSSGQEDQPQHF
CDR3 DNA: TGTGCCAGCAGTAGTGGACAGGAGGATCAGCCCCAGCATTTT

D gene: -
V gene: TRBV7-9
J gene: TRBJ2-7
clone size: -
CDR3 protein: CASRWDEQYF
CDR3 DNA: TGTGCCAGCAGGTGGGACGAGCAGTACTTC

D gene: -
V gene: TRBV7-2
J gene: TRBJ2-5
clone size: -
CDR3 protein: CASSFGVVETQYF
CDR3 DNA: TGTGCCAGCAGCTTCGGGGTGGTGGAGACCCAGTACTTC